The 16 T cell receptor beta chains reported below all come from one sample, sequenced in a study of long-term antiretroviral therapy in people with HIV. The libraries were made with immunoSEQ v3.0 at survey level. Clones were sequenced by immunoSEQ multiplex PCR, and TCRdb holds only the in-frame ones, with some missing. This sample has 25,000 to 30,000 clones, with roughly nine tenths found just once. Specimen: unsorted PBMCs, collected 3.1 years after starting antiretroviral therapy. These receptors originate from a man aged 18-30 years with HIV.

The CDR3 DNA sequence: TGTGCCACCAGCAGAGAGGGGGAAAACACTGAAGCTTTCTTT. It codes for CATSREGENTEAFF. The chain has TRBV15 and TRBJ1-1; possibly TRBD1 for D (5 bases). The CDR3 covers 14 residues. V shed 0 bases and J shed 2 bases, with 7 bases lying between them. Germline V gene sequence: CDR1 LNHNV, CDR2 YYDKDF (reference sequence).

The chain recombines TRBV4-1 with TRBJ2-7; no clear D. The CDR3 sequence is 13 residues long. The V and J ends lost 2 bases and 3 bases respectively, with 8 bases between them. From germline, CDR1 is MGHRA and CDR2 YSYEKL. CDR3 amino acids: CASSQKTYYEQYF. The CDR3 DNA is TGCGCCAGCAGCCAAAAAACTTACTACGAGCAGTACTTC.

The chain uses TRBV6-6 and TRBJ2-1; possibly TRBD2 for D (6 bases). CDR1 and CDR2 (germline): MNHNY, SVGAGI (reference sequence). The CDR3 loop spans 14 amino acids. The V gene lost 6 bases and the J gene lost 4 bases, with 13 bases spanning the gap. CDR3 protein: CASSGTSLYNEQFF. The CDR3 DNA follows: TGTGCCAGCAGCGGGACTTCTCTATACAATGAGCAGTTCTTC.

This rearrangement joins TRBV11-1 to TRBJ2-5, with D possibly being TRBD2 (5 bases). The V and J ends lost 5 bases and 2 bases respectively, with 9 bases between them. The CDR3 has 13 residues. In germline, CDR1 is SGHAT, CDR2 FQDESV (reference sequence). The CDR3 DNA is TGTGCCAGCAGCCCTAGCAGACAAGAGACCCAGTACTTC. This sequence encodes CASSPSRQETQYF.

The chain carries TRBV2 and TRBJ1-1, with a possible D match to TRBD1 (5 bases). Trimming pared 8 bases from V and 1 base from J, leaving 11 bases between. The CDR3 consists of 13 residues. Germline CDR1 is SNHLY and CDR2 is FYNNEI. The DNA for the CDR3 is TGTGCCAGCCGCGGGGGGGGGAACACTGAAGCTTTCTTT. This gives the protein CASRGGGNTEAFF.

V usage is TRBV5-5 and J usage is TRBJ2-5; TRBD1 might be the D (7 bases). Between the trimmed V and J ends, which lost 4 bases and 5 bases, there was a span of 15 bases. Germline V lookup: CDR1 SGHKS, CDR2 YYEKEE (reference sequence). The CDR3 totals 14 residues. The CDR3 here is CASSPLTGRETQYF. In nucleotides, the CDR3 is TGTGCCAGCAGCCCGCTGACAGGGAGGGAGACCCAGTACTTC.

V is TRBV9 and J is TRBJ2-2, with D maybe TRBD1 (7 bases). Trimming took 5 bases from V and 7 from J, leaving 21 bases between them. This CDR3 region has 16 residues. CDR1 is SGDLS, CDR2 YYNGEE, per germline. The DNA for the CDR3 is TGTGCCAGCAGTTCAGACCCAGGGGGGTTCAGCGGGGAGCTGTTTTTT. Translating it yields CASSSDPGGFSGELFF.

V and J are TRBV28 and TRBJ2-1; tentative D call: TRBD2 (6 bases). CDR3 length: 15 amino acids. Looked up from germline, CDR1 is MDHEN and CDR2 is SYDVKM. V dropped 4 bases and J dropped 1 base, with 11 bases sitting between them. The CDR3 sequence: CASSSIAASYNEQFF. CDR3 nucleotide sequence: TGTGCCAGCAGTTCGATAGCGGCTTCCTACAATGAGCAGTTCTTC.

The chain uses TRBV9 and TRBJ1-1, with D perhaps TRBD1 (6 bases). Germline values: CDR1 SGDLS, CDR2 YYNGEE. V gave up 0 bases and J gave up 0 bases, with 9 bases separating them. The CDR3 spans 15 residues. Here the CDR3 reads CASSVVKGVNTEAFF. CDR3 nucleotides: TGTGCCAGCAGCGTAGTAAAGGGGGTGAACACTGAAGCTTTCTTT.

The V and J genes are TRBV4-3 and TRBJ1-3; D unresolved. Trimming shortened V by 0 bases and J by 2 bases, and 8 bases separated the two germline ends. Germline lookup yields CDR1 LGHNA and CDR2 YSLEER. The CDR3 is 15 residues long. This CDR3 reads CASSQDLTAGNTIYF. The DNA of the CDR3 is TGCGCCAGCAGCCAAGATTTAACAGCTGGAAACACCATATATTTT.

This clone showed up just once. The chain joins TRBV7-2 to TRBJ2-7; D may match TRBD1 or TRBD2 (5 bases each). The V gene lost 4 bases and the J gene lost 4 bases, with 17 bases spanning the gap. The CDR3 contains 15 residues. The germline V gene encodes CDR1 SGHTA and CDR2 FQGNSA. This chain's CDR3 is CASSWWGSGEYEQYF. The CDR3, as DNA: TGTGCCAGCAGCTGGTGGGGGAGCGGAGAATACGAGCAGTACTTC.

The chain has TRBV20-1 and TRBJ1-2; 8 positions agree with TRBD1. Germline lookup yields CDR1 DFQATT and CDR2 SNEGSKA (reference sequence). This CDR3 contains 11 residues. After removal of 4 bases from V and 8 bases from J, the junction contained 3 bases not matched to a gene. The CDR3 coding sequence is TGCAGTGCTATGACAGGGGACGGCTACACCTTC. Protein sequence: CSAMTGDGYTF.

The V and J genes are TRBV6-5 and TRBJ1-1, with 8 bases identical to TRBD1. V shed 7 bases and J 3 bases; nucleotides not matched to a gene: 7. The CDR3 consists of 14 residues. Per the germline V gene, CDR1 is MNHEY and CDR2 is SVGAGI. The CDR3 DNA sequence: TGTGCCAGCACCCGACAGGGGTGGGACACTGAAGCTTTCTTT. Translating it yields CASTRQGWDTEAFF.

This clone was observed a single time. The chain couples TRBV11-2 to TRBJ2-1; 10 bases fit TRBD2. CDR1 is SGHAT, CDR2 FQNNGV, per germline. The length of the CDR3 is 13 residues. V lost 5 bases, J lost 9 bases, and 4 bases stayed unmatched. CDR3 sequence: CASSILAGSEQFF. Here the CDR3 DNA reads TGTGCCAGCAGCATACTAGCGGGGAGTGAGCAGTTCTTC.

The chain couples TRBV4-3 to TRBJ2-7; 7 bases align to TRBD1. Germline CDR1 is LGHNA and CDR2 is YSLEER. The CDR3 consists of 16 residues. Germline trimming cut 4 bases from V and 1 base from J; bases unmatched to any gene: 10. The CDR3 DNA is TGCGCCAGCAGCCCGACATGGACAGGCCTATCCTACGAGCAGTACTTC. This translates into CASSPTWTGLSYEQYF.

The chain recombines TRBV30 with TRBJ1-2; 8 bases are shared with TRBD1. The V gene's germline CDR1 is GTSNPN and CDR2 SVGIG (reference sequence). The CDR3 runs 17 residues. V gave up 2 bases and J gave up 1 base; unmatched junction bases: 12. This CDR3 is CAWSRTGSFPVNYGYTF. The CDR3 DNA follows: TGTGCCTGGAGTAGGACAGGGAGCTTCCCGGTTAACTATGGCTACACCTTC.